This T cell receptor beta chain was retrieved from a study of vaccination and CD4 T cells after COVID-19. Treatment specified: roughly 10-day PBMC culture with coronavirus spike peptide pools or control peptides (ViraFEST assay). The CDR3 loop spans 16 amino acids. The V gene lost 5 bases and the J gene lost 6 bases, with 17 bases spanning the gap. Looked up from germline, CDR1 is SNHLY and CDR2 is FYNNEI. Scientists ran DNA taken from cultured CD4+ T cells through the Oncomine TCR Beta short-read assay for sequencing. TCRdb independently ran MiXCR on the PCR reads; one entry per CDR3 protein. Here the sample spans over 15,000 distinct CDR3 sequences, under 60% being singletons. Details on this clonotype: Its matching antigen is unknown.

The receptor comes from a human donor who had recovered from COVID-19. This chain uses TRBV2 with TRBJ1-6; no reliable D call. Sequencing used CD4+ T cells from blood, cultured in vitro, obtained after SARS-CoV-2 vaccination. CDR3 amino acids: CASSPLGPNFNSPLHF. The DNA of the CDR3 is TGTGCCAGCAGTCCGCTCGGACCGAACTTTAATTCACCCCTCCACTTT.